Included here is one TCR beta chain sequence, with context. Its antigen is undetermined. The data stem from a study of blood T cells in healthy people across ages. For every donor, a draw yielded 8.5 to 10 milliliters of peripheral blood. Study observations and caveats: Any changes in expanded clonotypes were possibly confounded, as donor CMV status remained unknown.

Germline V gene lookup returns CDR1 LGHDT and CDR2 YNNKEL (reference sequence). The CDR3 loop spans 15 amino acids. The V end lost 0 bases, the J end lost 0 bases, and 9 bases lay between the germline ends. The use of a sample-barcoded 5' primer and a J-beta primer mix characterized a second PCR of about 7 to 12 cycles. Each CDR3 protein is one row after TCRdb ran MiXCR on the 5' RACE reads. The sample includes hundreds of thousands of distinct CDR3 sequences, roughly 25% seen only once; the top ten take 9% to 9.5%. A further study also used this sample, focusing on T cells of mothers and their children. That paper adds: Addition of sample barcodes and 2-4 random nucleotides occurred through the M1S primer of the second PCR.

This chain links TRBV3-1 with TRBJ2-7; D ambiguous. Sequenced sample: blood. The TCR was taken from a boy younger than 18 in good health. The CDR3, as DNA: TGTGCCAGCAGCCAAGATGCCGCCAGCTCCTACGAGCAGTACTTC. The encoded protein is CASSQDAASSYEQYF.